A single T cell receptor beta chain is shown here with its context. This clonotype was seen a handful of times. The antigen it recognizes is unknown. No base-level quality is on record; no much larger clone is a single base apart. This record comes from a study of response to subunit inactivated influenza vaccine (dated by TCRdb to about 2018). With regard to the full study: Deep quantitative profiling of the T cell receptor repertoire was used in the study to follow responses to a trivalent subunit inactivated influenza vaccine.

General findings and caveats noted by the study authors: It was suggested by the authors that each seasonal influenza vaccination may recruit only a limited number of new T cells.

The receptor library was made with RT-PCR. Reads for this sample came from an Illumina HiSeq 2500. TCRdb redid the processing of the public reads, applying fastp at Q25 and MiXCR, and retained in-frame beta chains. Entries are consolidated by CDR3 protein sequence, retaining the most common genes and DNA. Across this sample there are about 500,000 distinct CDR3 sequences, with approximately 7.7% seen only once. In total, the top ten clones hold under 15% of the sample. This sample comprised PBMCs from blood, obtained roughly 24 months after vaccination. The TCR originated in a man between 50 and 69 years old who received an inactivated influenza vaccine. Donor details come from another sample of the same person, matched by shared clones.

Here the CDR3 is given as CASSTYLSVTGREQYF. The nucleotides are TGTGCCAGCAGCACATATCTCTCGGTTACTGGAAGGGAGCAGTACTTC. Here the chain combines TRBV11-2 and TRBJ2-7; the D gene remains uncertain. Inclusive of the bounding cysteine and phenylalanine, the CDR3 is 16 residues long. Kept here is only the CDR3 DNA, which spans 48 bases and is read in frame from base 1. From a lookup of the germline V gene, CDR1 and CDR2 are SGHAT and FQNNGV. V gives up 5 bases and J gives up 7 bases, and the segment between their germline ends measures 24 bases.